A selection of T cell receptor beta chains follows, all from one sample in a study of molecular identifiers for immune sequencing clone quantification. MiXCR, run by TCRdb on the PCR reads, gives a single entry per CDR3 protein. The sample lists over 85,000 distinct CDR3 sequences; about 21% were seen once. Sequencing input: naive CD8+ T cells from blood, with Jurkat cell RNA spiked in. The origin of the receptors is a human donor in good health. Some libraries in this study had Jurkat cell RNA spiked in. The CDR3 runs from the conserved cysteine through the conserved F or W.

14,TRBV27,CASSPTGQGYEQYF
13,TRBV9,CASSVDGGGELFF
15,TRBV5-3,CASSFWGTSTGELFF
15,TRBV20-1,CSAGTTRSSYNEQLF
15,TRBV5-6,CASSLEWQEPGELFF
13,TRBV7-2,CASSAGAFYEQYF
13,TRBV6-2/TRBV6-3,CASSRTKNTEAFF
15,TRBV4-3,CASSSTSGGRDTQYF
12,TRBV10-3,CAIFGSNQPQHF
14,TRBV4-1,CASSQAGTANEQFF
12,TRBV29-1,CSVYGTNTEAFF
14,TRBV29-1,CSEAGTLRPDTQYF
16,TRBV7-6,CASSFDFTGAKETQYF
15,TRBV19,CASSLQEPGVDTQYF
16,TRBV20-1,CSARDFREDGTDTQYF
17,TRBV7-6,CASSLEVGGSWYNEQFF
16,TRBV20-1,CSVRPQGLAVFYEQYF
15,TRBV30,CAWKGFGRYTGELFF
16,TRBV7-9,CASSPTTHRGNQPQHF
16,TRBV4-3,CASSQDERTPYNEQFF
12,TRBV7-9,CASSLVSDEQYF
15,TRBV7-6,CASSLDRGSGNTIYF
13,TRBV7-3,CASSLTVAYEQYF
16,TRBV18,CASSQEDGVNTGELFF
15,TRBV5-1,CASSAGLYNTDTQYF
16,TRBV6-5,CASSPVPDASSYEQYF
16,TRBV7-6,CASSYRTGRGGSGAFF
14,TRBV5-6,CASSFRAGSYEQYF
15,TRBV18,CASSPVDTPNTEAFF
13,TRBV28,CASSQGRSYEQYF
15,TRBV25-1,CASSAIGLLTYEQYF
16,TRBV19,CASSFLDSFSTDTQYF
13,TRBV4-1,CASSHDPTGEQYF
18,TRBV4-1,CASSQEPAVGYANYGYTF
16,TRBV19,CASSIDDSGSAYEQYF
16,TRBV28,CASTTSYGVSYNEQFF
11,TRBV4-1,CATAQDETQYF
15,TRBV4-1,CASSQDHGGMQPQHF
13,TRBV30,CARSVVGGTEAFF
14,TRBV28,CASSFKGTQREQYF
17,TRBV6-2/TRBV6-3,CASSYSRDRGWEETQYF
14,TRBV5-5,CASSLRDSLLEAFF
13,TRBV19,CASSAPPAGEQFF
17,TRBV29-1,CSVEGWTGPVGGYGYTF
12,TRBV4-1,CASSHNTGGQYF
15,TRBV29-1,CSVEPRGLADNEQFF